This T cell receptor gamma chain emerged from a study of γδ T cells in repeated Plasmodium falciparum infection. Overall study context: Malian samples came from no-transmission periods or across acute febrile malaria episodes. Study findings and constraints: Compared with Australian children, Malian Vdelta2-negative repertoires seemed more clonal, less diverse, less shared. Vdelta2-negative gammadelta repertoires, largely Vdelta1+, seemingly showed infection-driven waves of new clonal selection. Over time and infection, Vgamma9/Vdelta2+ repertoires remained highly stable and polyclonal.

Gammadelta T cells were flow-sorted from PBMC into Vgamma9/Vdelta2+ and Vdelta2-negative populations for bulk analysis. CDR1 and CDR2 from the germline V gene are VTNTFY and YDVSTARD (reference sequence). This CDR3 comprises 13 residues. In regard to this clone: The antigen is undetermined. This DNA translates differently at residue 10 from the TCRdb protein, which is that of a much larger clone; a read error is likely, and the protein shown is the DNA's own translation.

TCRdb applied CATT to the multiplex PCR reads for clone calling. The repertoire holds about 30,000 gamma-chain clones, with 1.4% as singletons. Sequencing was carried out using gamma-delta T cells from blood. The chain has TRGV3 and TRGJ1 or TRGJ2. TCRdb supplies no J gene; here it was assigned by aligning the nucleotide sequence to germline. The receptor was isolated from a pool of human donors (malaria-infected and uninfected, not separated). The CDR3 loop is CATWDHLYYEKLF. For the CDR3, the DNA is TGTGCCACCTGGGACCATCTCTATTATGAGAAACTCTTT.